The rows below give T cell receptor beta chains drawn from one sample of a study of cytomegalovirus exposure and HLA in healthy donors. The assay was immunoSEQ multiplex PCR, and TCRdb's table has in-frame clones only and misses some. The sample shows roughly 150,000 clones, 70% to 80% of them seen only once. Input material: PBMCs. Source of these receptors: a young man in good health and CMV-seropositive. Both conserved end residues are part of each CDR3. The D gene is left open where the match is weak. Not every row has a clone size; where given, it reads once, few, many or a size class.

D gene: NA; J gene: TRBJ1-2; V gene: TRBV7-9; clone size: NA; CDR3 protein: CASSLRGLQGNYGYTF; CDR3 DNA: TGTGCCAGCAGCTTGAGGGGGTTGCAGGGAAACTATGGCTACACCTTC
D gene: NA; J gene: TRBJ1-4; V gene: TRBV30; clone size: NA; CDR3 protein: CAANAGDTEVLFF; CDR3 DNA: TGTGCCGCCAACGCCGGGGACACCGAAGTACTGTTTTTT
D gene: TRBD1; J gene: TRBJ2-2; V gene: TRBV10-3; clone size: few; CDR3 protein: CAISETGNGELFF; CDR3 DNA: TGTGCCATCAGCGAGACAGGGAACGGGGAGCTGTTTTTT
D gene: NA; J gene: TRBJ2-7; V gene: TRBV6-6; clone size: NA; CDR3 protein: CASSRPTNSSYEQYF; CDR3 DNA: TGTGCCAGCAGCCGTCCCACGAACTCCTCCTACGAGCAGTACTTC
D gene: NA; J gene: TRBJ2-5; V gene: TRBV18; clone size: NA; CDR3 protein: CASSPQSREETQYF; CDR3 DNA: TGTGCCAGCTCACCGCAGAGCAGGGAAGAGACCCAGTACTTC
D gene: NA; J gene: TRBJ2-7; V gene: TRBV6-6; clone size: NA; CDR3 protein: CASSYSSYERPYEQYF; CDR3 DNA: TGTGCCAGCAGTTACTCGAGTTATGAGCGACCCTACGAGCAGTACTTC
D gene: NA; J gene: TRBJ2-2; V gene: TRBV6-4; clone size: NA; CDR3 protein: CASSEGPAGGELFF; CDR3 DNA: TGTGCCAGCAGTGAAGGCCCCGCGGGCGGGGAGCTGTTTTTT
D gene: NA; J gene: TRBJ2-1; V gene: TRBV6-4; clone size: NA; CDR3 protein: CASSDSGHNEQFF; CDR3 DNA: TGTGCCAGCAGTGACTCGGGCCACAATGAGCAGTTCTTC
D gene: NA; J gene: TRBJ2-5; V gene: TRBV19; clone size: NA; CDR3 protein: CASSMGGWETQYF; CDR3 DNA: TGTGCCAGTAGTATGGGGGGATGGGAGACCCAGTACTTC
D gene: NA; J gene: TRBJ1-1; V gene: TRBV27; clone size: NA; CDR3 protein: CASSLYQTGNTEAFF; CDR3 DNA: TGTGCCAGCAGTTTATATCAGACAGGGAACACTGAAGCTTTCTTT
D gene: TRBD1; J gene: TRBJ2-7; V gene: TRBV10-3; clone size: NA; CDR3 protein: CAIKPGQGMDGYF; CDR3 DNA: TGTGCCATCAAACCGGGACAGGGGATGGATGGGTACTTC
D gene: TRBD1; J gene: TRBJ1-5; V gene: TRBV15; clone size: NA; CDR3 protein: CATSRHPTGSNQPQHF; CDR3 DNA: TGTGCCACCAGCAGACACCCGACAGGGAGCAATCAGCCCCAGCATTTT
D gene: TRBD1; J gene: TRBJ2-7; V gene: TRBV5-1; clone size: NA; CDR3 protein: CASSVGTGKGYEQYF; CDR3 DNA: TGCGCCAGCAGCGTCGGGACAGGGAAAGGGTACGAGCAGTACTTC
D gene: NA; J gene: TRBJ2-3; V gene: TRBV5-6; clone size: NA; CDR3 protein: CASSFRGLSTDTQYF; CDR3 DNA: TGTGCCAGCAGCTTCCGGGGGTTGAGCACAGATACGCAGTATTTT
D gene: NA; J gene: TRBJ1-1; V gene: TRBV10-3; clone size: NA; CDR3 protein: CAISGGTPSPTEAFF; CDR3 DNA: TGTGCCATCAGTGGGGGCACACCCAGTCCCACTGAAGCTTTCTTT
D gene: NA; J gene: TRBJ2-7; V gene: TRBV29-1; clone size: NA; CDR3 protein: CSVDGGPGEQYF; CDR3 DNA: TGCAGCGTTGACGGGGGGCCCGGCGAGCAGTACTTC
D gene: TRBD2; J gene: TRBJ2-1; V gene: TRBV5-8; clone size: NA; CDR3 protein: CASSLGLAAYNEQFF; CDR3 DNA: TGTGCCAGCAGCTTGGGACTAGCGGCGTACAATGAGCAGTTCTTC
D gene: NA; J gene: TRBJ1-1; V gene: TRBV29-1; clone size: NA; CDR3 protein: CSVSGYNAEAFF; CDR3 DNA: TGCAGCGTTTCGGGATACAACGCTGAAGCTTTCTTT
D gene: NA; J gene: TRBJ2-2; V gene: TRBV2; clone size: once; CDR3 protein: CASSVELMNTGELFF; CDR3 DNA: TGTGCCAGCAGCGTCGAGTTGATGAACACCGGGGAGCTGTTTTTT
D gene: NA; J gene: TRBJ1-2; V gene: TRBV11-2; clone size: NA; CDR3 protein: CASSLGQIFNYGYTF; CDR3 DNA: TGTGCCAGCAGCTTAGGCCAGATTTTTAACTATGGCTACACCTTC
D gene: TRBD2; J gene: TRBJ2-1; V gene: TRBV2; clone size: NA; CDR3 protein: CASRLAGYNEQFF; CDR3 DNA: TGTGCCAGCAGACTAGCGGGGTACAATGAGCAGTTCTTC
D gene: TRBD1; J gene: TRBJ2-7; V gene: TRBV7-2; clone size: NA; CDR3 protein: CASSFKTGGYEQYF; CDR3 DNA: TGTGCCAGCAGCTTCAAGACAGGGGGATACGAGCAGTACTTC
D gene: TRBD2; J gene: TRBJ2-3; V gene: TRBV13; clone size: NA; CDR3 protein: CASSSRLAVSTDTQYF; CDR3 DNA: TGTGCCAGCAGCTCCAGACTAGCCGTCAGCACAGATACGCAGTATTTT
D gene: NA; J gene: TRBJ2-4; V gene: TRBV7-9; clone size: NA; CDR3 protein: CASSPYGGEGKNIQYF; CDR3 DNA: TGTGCCAGCAGCCCCTACGGCGGGGAAGGCAAAAACATTCAGTACTTC
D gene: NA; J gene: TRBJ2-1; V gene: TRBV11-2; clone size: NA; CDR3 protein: CASSPSPASGTGEQFF; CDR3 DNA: TGTGCCAGCAGCCCCTCCCCGGCTAGCGGGACAGGTGAGCAGTTCTTC
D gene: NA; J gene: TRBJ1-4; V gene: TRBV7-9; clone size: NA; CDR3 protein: CASSTTGGLRKLFF; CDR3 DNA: TGTGCCAGCAGCACGACAGGAGGTCTTCGAAAACTGTTTTTT
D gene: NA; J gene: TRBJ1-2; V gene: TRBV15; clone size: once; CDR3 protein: CATTKQPHDPNGYTF; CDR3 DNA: TGTGCCACCACCAAACAGCCCCACGATCCTAATGGCTACACCTTC
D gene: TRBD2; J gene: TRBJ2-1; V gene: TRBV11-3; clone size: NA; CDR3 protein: CASSSRAGMFHEQFF; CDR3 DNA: TGTGCCAGCAGCTCGAGAGCGGGAATGTTTCATGAGCAGTTCTTC